A selection of T cell receptor beta chains follows, all from one sample in a study of kidney transplant recipient with SARS-CoV-2 infection. TCRdb reprocessed the reads via MiXCR and lists one record per CDR3 protein. Among fewer than 250,000 distinct CDR3 sequences listed, 25% to 30% were seen once. The specimen comprised a blood sample, sampled at baseline and between days 110 and 120 from a kidney transplant recipient. The receptors here all came from a male patient in his thirties who had COVID-19 and was a kidney transplant recipient. Some of the T cells might come from the graft donor. CDR3s include the opening cysteine and the closing phenylalanine or tryptophan. Fields, in order: D gene, V gene, clone size, J gene, CDR3 protein, CDR3 DNA. A D gene is named only where the DNA matches it firmly. The size entry is marked missing in some rows and otherwise reads once, few, many or a size class.

NA	TRBV28	many	TRBJ1-6	CASSFSRGGYSPLHF	TGTGCCAGCAGTTTTAGCAGGGGCGGTTATTCACCCCTCCACTTT
NA	TRBV5-1	NA	TRBJ2-7	CASSFPGSGSEQYF	TGCGCCAGCAGCTTCCCCGGGTCGGGCTCCGAGCAGTACTTC
TRBD1	TRBV15	many	TRBJ1-1	CATSYNTGVNTEAFF	TGTGCCACCAGCTATAATACAGGGGTGAACACTGAAGCTTTCTTT
NA	TRBV7-2	few	TRBJ2-1	CASTLSGAGNDNEQFF	TGTGCCAGCACCCTATCAGGGGCCGGGAACGACAATGAGCAGTTCTTC
TRBD1	TRBV3-1	many	TRBJ2-1	CASSHFRDRGDHEQFF	TGTGCCAGCAGCCATTTCCGGGACAGGGGTGATCATGAGCAGTTCTTC
NA	TRBV2	many	TRBJ2-7	CASSDIGGGSSYEQYF	TGTGCCAGCAGTGACATTGGTGGGGGTTCTTCCTACGAGCAGTACTTC
NA	TRBV27	NA	TRBJ2-3	CASSWASFRADTQYF	TGTGCCAGCAGTTGGGCTAGCTTTCGGGCAGATACGCAGTATTTT
TRBD1	TRBV20-1	many	TRBJ1-2	CSAPGTGVIYGYTF	TGCAGTGCGCCCGGGACAGGGGTAATCTATGGCTACACCTTC
NA	TRBV6-2/TRBV6-3	many	TRBJ2-1	CASSRRDNSYNEQFF	TGTGCCAGCAGCCGTCGGGACAACTCCTACAATGAGCAGTTCTTC
TRBD2	TRBV7-2	many	TRBJ2-2	CATRSRGGNTGELFF	TGTGCCACCAGATCACGGGGGGGAAACACCGGGGAGCTGTTTTTT
NA	TRBV6-5	many	TRBJ2-2	CASSYRGSNTGELFF	TGTGCCAGCAGTTATCGGGGGTCAAACACCGGGGAGCTGTTTTTT
NA	TRBV7-9	NA	TRBJ1-1	CASSLTGSQTEAFF	TGTGCCAGCAGCTTGACAGGATCTCAAACTGAAGCTTTCTTT
NA	TRBV15	few	TRBJ2-1	CATSRLADRYNEQFF	TGTGCCACCAGCAGGCTAGCGGACAGATACAATGAGCAGTTCTTC
NA	TRBV30	many	TRBJ1-2	CAWSVRGLRLLPYGYTF	TGTGCCTGGAGTGTTAGGGGTCTGCGCCTGCTGCCCTATGGCTACACCTTC
NA	TRBV7-9	many	TRBJ1-2	CASSTSLYHGKTYGYTF	TGTGCCAGCAGCACCTCATTATACCATGGAAAGACCTATGGCTACACCTTC
TRBD1	TRBV5-1	many	TRBJ2-5	CASSLQGTQETQYF	TGCGCCAGCAGCTTACAGGGGACACAAGAGACCCAGTACTTC
NA	TRBV6-2/TRBV6-3	many	TRBJ1-2	CASSWHVCIGKTYGYTF	TGTGCCAGCAGTTGGCATGTCTGCATCGGAAAGACCTATGGCTACACCTTC
NA	TRBV7-8	many	TRBJ1-1	CASSFLKGMGEAFF	TGTGCCAGCAGCTTCCTGAAGGGGATGGGTGAAGCTTTCTTT
TRBD1	TRBV7-2	many	TRBJ1-6	CASSPGQGARLGSPLHF	TGTGCCAGCAGCCCCGGACAGGGGGCGCGCCTGGGGTCACCCCTCCACTTT
NA	TRBV3-1	many	TRBJ1-1	CASSLMPPISIRTEAFF	TGTGCCAGCAGCTTGATGCCTCCCATTTCAATTCGCACTGAAGCTTTCTTT
NA	TRBV3-1	many	TRBJ1-2	CASSTTHTLRKTYGYTF	TGTGCCAGCAGCACAACTCACACCCTTCGAAAGACCTATGGCTACACCTTC
TRBD2	TRBV28	NA	TRBJ2-3	CASSPMREVVDTQYF	TGTGCCAGCAGTCCTATGCGGGAGGTCGTAGATACGCAGTATTTT
NA	TRBV7-9	many	TRBJ2-6	CASQGVGANVLTF	TGTGCCAGTCAGGGTGTTGGGGCCAACGTCCTGACTTTC